These 31 T cell receptor beta chains share one sample of origin, sequenced in a study of PD-L1 blockade in urothelial cancer. Time point described: peripheral blood 6 weeks after treatment start. Clones were read by immunoSEQ multiplex PCR, and TCRdb kept only the in-frame ones, dropping some. Of roughly 76,000 clones in the sample, around 93% are singletons; the top ten hold about 0.87%. Here the sequenced sample was PBMCs, taken around atezolizumab (anti-PD-L1) treatment. The origin of the receptors is a woman older than 75 with urothelial cancer.

The genes are TRBV6-1 and TRBJ2-1; 11 bases align to TRBD2. The CDR3 length is 15 residues. V trimming: 1 base; J trimming: 15 bases; junction bases outside the gene matches: 11. Germline V gene data show CDR1 as MNHNS and CDR2 as SASEGT. The CDR3 region has the DNA TGTGCCAGCAGTGAAGAATCCCTAGCGGGAGGCCACGGGTTCTTC. Protein sequence: CASSEESLAGGHGFF.

The chain recombines TRBV30 with TRBJ2-5; 9 positions agree with TRBD2. The CDR3 runs to 14 residues. Trimming at V came to 5 bases and at J to 5 bases, leaving 9 bases not matched to a gene. CDR1 GTSNPN and CDR2 SVGIG come from the germline V gene (reference sequence). This CDR3 is CAWAVGGREETQYF. In DNA, the CDR3 is TGTGCCTGGGCCGTGGGCGGGAGGGAGGAGACCCAGTACTTC.

The chain has TRBV7-9 and TRBJ2-1; D gene unclear. The CDR3 has 13 residues. CDR1 is SEHNR and CDR2 is FQNEAQ in the germline V gene (reference sequence). The V and J ends lost 7 bases and 8 bases respectively, with 15 bases between them. The CDR3 nucleotides read TGTGCCAGCACCTTGGGCGCGATCGATGAGCAGTTCTTC. Residues: CASTLGAIDEQFF.

V and J are TRBV18 and TRBJ2-2; 8 nucleotides align to TRBD2. J lost 6 bases, V lost 4 bases, and 10 bases had no gene match. CDR3 length equals 16 residues. Germline V CDR1 and CDR2: KGHSH, LQKENI. The CDR3 bases are TGTGCCAGCTCACGCCAACTAGCGGAAGGGTCCGGGGAGCTGTTTTTT. Translating it yields CASSRQLAEGSGELFF.

The J gene is TRBJ2-7, the V gene TRBV11-3; TRBD2 matches at 8 bases. Per the germline V gene, CDR1 is SGHNT and CDR2 is YENEEA. V trimming: 3 bases; J trimming: 8 bases; junction bases outside the gene matches: 3. The CDR3 runs to 12 residues. The CDR3 DNA sequence: TGTGCCAGCAGCTTGAAGCGGGAGAAGCAGTACTTC. Translated: CASSLKREKQYF. The whole variable domain, filled in from reference TRBV11-3 and TRBJ2-7, reads EAGVVQSPRYKIIEKKQPVAFWCNPISGHNTLYWYLQNLGQGPELLIRYENEEAVDDSQLPKDRFSAERLKGVDSTLKIQPAELGDSAVYLCASSLKREKQYFGPGTRLTVT.

J is TRBJ1-1 and V is TRBV2; 8 positions match TRBD1. The CDR3 is 18 amino acids. Germline-derived CDR1 and CDR2 are SNHLY and FYNNEI. After removal of 5 bases from V and 0 bases from J, the junction contained 14 bases not matched to a gene. DNA for the CDR3: TGTGCCAGCAGTACTCGCCTGGACAGGGCGCTCATGAACACTGAAGCTTTCTTT. It codes for CASSTRLDRALMNTEAFF.

The chain has TRBV7-7 and TRBJ2-1; D uncertain. Germline CDR1 and CDR2: SSHAT and FNYEAQ (reference sequence). The CDR3 is 15 residues long. Between the trimmed V and J ends, which lost 1 base and 0 bases, there was a span of 7 bases. CDR3 loop: CASSLDYNSYNEQFF. In DNA form, the CDR3 reads TGTGCCAGCAGCTTAGACTATAACTCCTACAATGAGCAGTTCTTC.

The rearrangement links TRBV9 to TRBJ2-7; no clear D. The length of the CDR3 is 14 residues. CDR1 SGDLS and CDR2 YYNGEE come from the germline V gene. The ends were cut back, 0 bases at V and 2 bases at J, with 9 bases in the middle. The CDR3 region is CASSVGASAYEQYF. CDR3 coding DNA: TGTGCCAGCAGCGTAGGGGCATCAGCCTACGAGCAGTACTTC.

This chain connects TRBV27 to TRBJ2-7; 7 bases match TRBD1. Germline V gives CDR1 MNHEY, CDR2 SMNVEV (reference sequence). The V and J ends lost 5 bases and 2 bases, in that order; junction bases with no gene match: 9. The CDR3 runs 15 residues. CDR3 nucleotide sequence: TGTGCCAGCAGTCTCACAGGGGTTAGTCCCTACGAGCAGTACTTC. This encodes CASSLTGVSPYEQYF.

The rearrangement joins TRBV6-1 to TRBJ2-7, with a weak D call TRBD1 (6 bases). V was pared by 4 bases and J by 2 bases, with 15 bases between. The CDR3 has 15 residues. Germline lookup yields CDR1 MNHNS and CDR2 SASEGT. The CDR3 DNA is TGTGCCAGCAGTGGAATTGAGGACAGAGCCTACGAGCAGTACTTC. Translation: CASSGIEDRAYEQYF.

V and J are TRBV4-2 and TRBJ1-3, with 8 bases aligning to TRBD1. The CDR3 sequence is 18 residues long. Trimming at V came to 0 bases and at J to 2 bases, leaving 9 bases not matched to a gene. Germline values: CDR1 LGHNA, CDR2 YNFKEQ. The CDR3: CASSQDFQGAIAGNTIYF. CDR3 sequence (DNA): TGTGCCAGCAGCCAAGATTTTCAGGGGGCGATCGCTGGAAACACCATATATTTT.

Written as DNA, the CDR3 is TGTGCCAGCAGCCGCAACCCCGCGGGGGGGCTTGACTATGGCTACACCTTC. Protein sequence: CASSRNPAGGLDYGYTF. The rearrangement uses TRBV7-6 and TRBJ1-2, with TRBD1 as a possible D gene (6 bases). Germline loops: CDR1 SGHVS, CDR2 FNYEAQ. The V end was cut by 5 bases, the J end by 3 bases, with 22 bases between. This CDR3 spans 17 amino acids.

This clone was seen once. The gene calls are TRBV19 and TRBJ2-7, with D possibly being TRBD2 (7 bases). CDR1 LNHDA and CDR2 SQIVND come from the germline V gene (reference sequence). The V gene lost 10 bases and the J gene lost 3 bases, with 16 bases spanning the gap. CDR3 length: 13 residues. The DNA of the CDR3 is TGTGCCACCAGAGGGGGGGTTTACTACGAGCAGTACTTC. It is translated as CATRGGVYYEQYF.

V usage is TRBV19 and J usage is TRBJ2-2; D ambiguous. The CDR3 is 13 amino acids. Trimming shortened V by 7 bases and J by 3 bases, and 9 bases separated the two germline ends. Per germline, CDR1 LNHDA and CDR2 SQIVND (reference sequence). CDR3 DNA sequence: TGTGCCAGTAAGTCCGGTTACACCGGGGAGCTGTTTTTT. Translation gives CASKSGYTGELFF.

The rearrangement links TRBV10-2 to TRBJ2-3, with D possibly TRBD2 on 5 matching bases. Germline CDR1 reads WSHSY; CDR2 reads SAAADI. The CDR3 has 16 residues. Trimming removed 3 bases from V and 2 bases from J, with 15 bases in between. CDR3: CASSDGSAIYTDTQYF. The CDR3, as DNA: TGCGCCAGCAGTGATGGTAGCGCGATTTACACAGATACGCAGTATTTT.

The CDR3 coding sequence is TGTGCCAGCAGTTCCGGACAACCGGGTACTGAAGCTTTCTTT. It yields the protein CASSSGQPGTEAFF. This chain joins TRBV28 and TRBJ1-1, with a possible D match to TRBD1 (5 bases). This CDR3 region has 14 residues. Germline values: CDR1 MDHEN, CDR2 SYDVKM. Trimming removed 4 bases from V and 5 bases from J, with 14 bases in between.

This clone came up once. The chain employs TRBV29-1 and TRBJ2-1; 11 nucleotides match TRBD2. V lost 2 bases and J lost 7; bases outside the gene matches: 7. The germline V gene encodes CDR1 SQVTM and CDR2 ANQGSEA. The CDR3 sequence is 15 residues long. This CDR3 reads CSVESASGRRNEQFF. CDR3 sequence (DNA): TGCAGCGTTGAATCGGCTAGCGGGAGGAGGAATGAGCAGTTCTTC.

This chain links TRBV5-1 with TRBJ1-1; a weak D match, TRBD1 (6 bases). CDR1 and CDR2 from the germline V gene are SGHRS and YFSETQ. V was cut by 5 bases and J by 3 bases, with 11 bases left in between. The CDR3 covers 13 residues. CDR3 sequence: CASRGAGDTEAFF. As DNA, the CDR3 is TGCGCCAGCAGAGGGGCAGGGGACACTGAAGCTTTCTTT.

The J gene is TRBJ1-1, the V gene TRBV6-1; D not resolved. CDR3 size: 13 residues. Germline V gene lookup returns CDR1 MNHNS and CDR2 SASEGT. Between the trimmed V and J ends, which lost 9 bases and 0 bases, there was a span of 11 bases. The CDR3 here is CASLIGVNTEAFF. The CDR3 coding sequence is TGTGCCAGTTTAATCGGGGTGAACACTGAAGCTTTCTTT.

This clone was detected only once. The chain combines TRBV7-2 with TRBJ1-2; TRBD1 matches 7 bases. CDR3 size: 16 residues. Losses at the gene ends were 4 bases for V and 0 bases for J; bases not matched to a gene: 8. Per the germline V gene, CDR1 is SGHTA and CDR2 is FQGNSA. The CDR3 is CASSSPGQESNYGYTF. CDR3 DNA: TGTGCCAGCAGCTCACCCGGACAGGAATCTAACTATGGCTACACCTTC. The variable domain in full, completed from reference TRBV7-2 and TRBJ1-2, reads GAGVSQSPSNKVTEKGKDVELRCDPISGHTALYWYRQSLGQGLEFLIYFQGNSAPDKSGLPSDRFSAERTGGSVSTLTIQRTQQEDSAVYLCASSSPGQESNYGYTFGSGTRLTVV.

The rearrangement joins TRBV9 to TRBJ2-5; maybe TRBD1 (6 bases). Trimming cost V 0 bases and J 5 bases, with 14 bases left between them. Germline V gene sequence: CDR1 SGDLS, CDR2 YYNGEE. The CDR3 extends over 15 amino acids. This CDR3 is CASSVATGTAETQYF. DNA for the CDR3: TGTGCCAGCAGCGTAGCGACAGGAACCGCGGAGACCCAGTACTTC.

This chain joins TRBV11-2 and TRBJ2-7, with D perhaps matching TRBD1 (5 bases). The CDR3 totals 13 residues. Germline CDR1 is SGHAT and CDR2 is FQNNGV. V was trimmed by 2 bases and J by 1 base, leaving 6 bases between them. DNA for the CDR3: TGTGCCAGCAGCTTAAAGGGGTCCTACGAGCAGTACTTC. It yields the protein CASSLKGSYEQYF.

The chain carries TRBV27 and TRBJ2-3; 11 bases match TRBD1. V lost 6 bases, J lost 4 bases, and 12 bases stayed unmatched. The length of the CDR3 is 17 residues. The V gene's germline CDR1 is MNHEY and CDR2 SMNVEV (reference sequence). The CDR3 sequence is CASRPLIPGQGADTQYF. DNA of the CDR3: TGTGCCAGCAGACCGCTTATTCCGGGACAGGGGGCAGATACGCAGTATTTT.

V gene TRBV19 combines with J gene TRBJ2-1; D is unresolved. This CDR3 contains 12 residues. The V and J ends lost 3 bases and 10 bases respectively, with 10 bases between them. Germline values: CDR1 LNHDA, CDR2 SQIVND (reference sequence). CDR3 sequence reads: CASSMFVGEQFF. The CDR3 DNA follows: TGTGCCAGTAGTATGTTCGTCGGGGAGCAGTTCTTC.

This clone was detected once. The chain carries TRBV6-6 and TRBJ2-1, with 7 bases identical to TRBD2. This CDR3 is 13 amino acids long. Per germline, CDR1 MNHNY and CDR2 SVGAGI (reference sequence). CDR3 bases: TGTACCTGGGGGAGGGTTTCCTTCCATGAGCAGTTCTTC. Amino acids: CTWGRVSFHEQFF.

This chain connects TRBV7-2 to TRBJ1-2, with D possibly being TRBD1 (6 bases). Trimming took off 2 bases at V and 6 bases at J, with 13 bases between the two ends. The CDR3 contains 14 residues. CDR1 SGHTA and CDR2 FQGNSA come from the germline V gene. The CDR3 region has the DNA TGTGCCAGCAGCTTATGGAAGGGGGGGGATGGCTACACCTTC. Translation gives CASSLWKGGDGYTF.

For this clone: Different DNA sequences within this sample yield the same CDR3. The genes are TRBV4-2 and TRBJ1-1, with D perhaps matching TRBD1 (5 bases). The germline V gene has CDR1 LGHNA and CDR2 YNFKEQ. Trimming left V 1 base short and J 1 base short, with 10 bases between. This CDR3 has 15 amino acids. In DNA form, the CDR3 reads TGTGCCAGCAGCCAAGTTGGTCAGGGGAACACTGAAGCTTTCTTT. Protein: CASSQVGQGNTEAFF.

This clone is a singleton in its sample. The chain has TRBV5-1 and TRBJ2-7, with D uncertain. The germline V gene has CDR1 SGHRS and CDR2 YFSETQ. Trimming took 4 bases from V and 1 from J, leaving 6 bases between them. The CDR3 loop spans 12 amino acids. The DNA of the CDR3 is TGCGCCAGCAGCGCGGAGTCCTACGAGCAGTACTTC. Encoded protein: CASSAESYEQYF.

The CDR3 region has the DNA TGTGCCAGCAGTGAAGAAGGAGGAAGAACCTACGAGCAGTACTTC. Translated: CASSEEGGRTYEQYF. This chain links TRBV6-1 with TRBJ2-7; D possibly corresponds to TRBD2 (5 bases). The V gene's germline CDR1 is MNHNS and CDR2 SASEGT. The CDR3 sequence is 15 residues long. V was shortened by 1 base and J by 2 bases, with 12 bases between the two germline ends.

This chain connects TRBV2 to TRBJ2-4; TRBD1 agrees at 9 bases. Germline V CDR1 and CDR2: SNHLY, FYNNEI. The junction had 7 bases not matched to a gene; V was cut back by 7 bases and J by 0 bases. This CDR3 region has 16 residues. For the CDR3, the DNA is TGTGCCAGCACCTTGGGACAGGGATTAGCCAAAAACATTCAGTACTTC. This gives the protein CASTLGQGLAKNIQYF.

V gene TRBV6-5 combines with J gene TRBJ2-1; 8 bases line up with TRBD2. The CDR3 length is 11 residues. The ends lost 9 bases at V and 9 bases at J; junction bases unmatched: 4. CDR1 is MNHEY and CDR2 is SVGAGI in the germline V gene. The DNA of the CDR3 is TGTGCCAGTACAGCGGGAGTTGAGCAGTTCTTC. Translation gives CASTAGVEQFF.